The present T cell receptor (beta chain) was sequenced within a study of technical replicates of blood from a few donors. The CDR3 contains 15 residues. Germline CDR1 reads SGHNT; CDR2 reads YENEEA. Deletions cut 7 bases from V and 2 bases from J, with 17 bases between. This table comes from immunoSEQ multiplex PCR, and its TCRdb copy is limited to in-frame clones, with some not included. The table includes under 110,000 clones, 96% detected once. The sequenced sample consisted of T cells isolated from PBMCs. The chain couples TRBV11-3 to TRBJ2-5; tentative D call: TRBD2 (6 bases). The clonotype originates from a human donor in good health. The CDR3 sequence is CASTKGGGIQETQYF. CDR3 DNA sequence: TGTGCCAGCACCAAAGGAGGCGGGATTCAAGAGACCCAGTACTTC.